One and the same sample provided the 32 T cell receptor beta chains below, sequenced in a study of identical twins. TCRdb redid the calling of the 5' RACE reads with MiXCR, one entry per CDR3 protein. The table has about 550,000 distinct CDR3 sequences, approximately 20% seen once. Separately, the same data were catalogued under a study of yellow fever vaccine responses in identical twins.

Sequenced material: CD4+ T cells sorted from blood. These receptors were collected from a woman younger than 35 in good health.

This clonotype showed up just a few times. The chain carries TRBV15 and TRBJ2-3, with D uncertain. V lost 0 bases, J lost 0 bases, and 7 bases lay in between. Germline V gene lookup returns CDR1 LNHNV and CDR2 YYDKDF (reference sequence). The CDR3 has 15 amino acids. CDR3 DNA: TGTGCCACCAGCAGAGATTACGCTAGCACAGATACGCAGTATTTT. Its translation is CATSRDYASTDTQYF.

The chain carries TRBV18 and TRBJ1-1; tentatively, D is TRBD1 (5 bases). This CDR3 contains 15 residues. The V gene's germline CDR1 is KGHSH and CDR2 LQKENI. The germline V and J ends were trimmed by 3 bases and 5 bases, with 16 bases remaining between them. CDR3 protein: CASSPPGPGGTEAFF. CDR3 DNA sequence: TGTGCCAGCTCACCTCCAGGGCCAGGAGGAACTGAAGCTTTCTTT.

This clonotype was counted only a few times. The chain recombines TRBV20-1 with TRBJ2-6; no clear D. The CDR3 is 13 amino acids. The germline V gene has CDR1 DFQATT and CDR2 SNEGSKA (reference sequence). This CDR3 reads CSAWISGANVLTF. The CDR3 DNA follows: TGCAGCGCTTGGATATCTGGGGCCAACGTCCTGACTTTC.

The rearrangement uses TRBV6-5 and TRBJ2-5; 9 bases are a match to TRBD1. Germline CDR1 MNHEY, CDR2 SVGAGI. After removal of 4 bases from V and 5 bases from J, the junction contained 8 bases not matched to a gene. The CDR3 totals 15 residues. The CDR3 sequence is CASSSRTGVSETQYF. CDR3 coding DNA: TGTGCCAGCAGTTCTCGGACAGGGGTTTCTGAGACCCAGTACTTC.

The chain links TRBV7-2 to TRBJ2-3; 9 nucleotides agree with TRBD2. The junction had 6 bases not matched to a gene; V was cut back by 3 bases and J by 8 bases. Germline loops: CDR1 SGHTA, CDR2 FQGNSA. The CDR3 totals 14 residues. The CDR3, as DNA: TGTGCCAGCAGCTTGGGACTAGCATTTGGTACGCAGTATTTT. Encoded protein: CASSLGLAFGTQYF. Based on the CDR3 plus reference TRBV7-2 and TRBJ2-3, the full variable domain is GAGVSQSPSNKVTEKGKDVELRCDPISGHTALYWYRQSLGQGLEFLIYFQGNSAPDKSGLPSDRFSAERTGGSVSTLTIQRTQQEDSAVYLCASSLGLAFGTQYFGPGTRLTVL.

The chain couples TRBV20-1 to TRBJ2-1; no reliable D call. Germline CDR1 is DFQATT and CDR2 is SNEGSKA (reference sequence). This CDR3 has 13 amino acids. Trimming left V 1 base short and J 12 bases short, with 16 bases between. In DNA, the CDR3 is TGCAGTGCTAGAGTAGGGAAGGGTGGGTGGCAGTTCTTC. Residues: CSARVGKGGWQFF.

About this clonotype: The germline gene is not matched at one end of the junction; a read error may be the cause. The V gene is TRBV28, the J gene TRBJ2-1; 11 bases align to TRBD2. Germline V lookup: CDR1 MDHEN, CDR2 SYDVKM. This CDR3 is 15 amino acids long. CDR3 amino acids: CAGSSLAGAYNEQFF. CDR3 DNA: TGTGCCGGCAGTTCACTAGCGGGAGCCTACAATGAGCAGTTCTTC.

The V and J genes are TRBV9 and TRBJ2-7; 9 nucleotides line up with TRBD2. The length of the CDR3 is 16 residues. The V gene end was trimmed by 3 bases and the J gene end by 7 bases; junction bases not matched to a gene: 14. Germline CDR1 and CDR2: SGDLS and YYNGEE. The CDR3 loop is CASSAGGLAGIYEQYF. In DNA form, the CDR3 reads TGTGCCAGCAGCGCCGGGGGGCTAGCGGGAATCTATGAGCAGTACTTC.

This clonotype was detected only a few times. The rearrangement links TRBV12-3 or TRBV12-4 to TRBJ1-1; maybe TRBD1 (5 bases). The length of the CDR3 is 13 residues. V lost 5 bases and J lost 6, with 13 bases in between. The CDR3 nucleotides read TGTGCCAGCAGTCAACAGGTTAACTCTGAAGCTTTCTTT. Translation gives CASSQQVNSEAFF.

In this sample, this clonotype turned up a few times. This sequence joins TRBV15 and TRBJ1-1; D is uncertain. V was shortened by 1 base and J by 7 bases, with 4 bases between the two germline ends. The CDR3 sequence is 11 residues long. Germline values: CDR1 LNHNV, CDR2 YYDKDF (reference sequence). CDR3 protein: CATSRVGEAFF. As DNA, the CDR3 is TGTGCCACCAGCAGAGTAGGTGAAGCTTTCTTT. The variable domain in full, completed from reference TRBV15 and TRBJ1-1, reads DAMVIQNPRYQVTQFGKPVTLSCSQTLNHNVMYWYQQKSSQAPKLLFHYYDKDFNNEADTPDNFQSRRPNTSFCFLDIRSPGLGDTAMYLCATSRVGEAFFGQGTRLTVV.

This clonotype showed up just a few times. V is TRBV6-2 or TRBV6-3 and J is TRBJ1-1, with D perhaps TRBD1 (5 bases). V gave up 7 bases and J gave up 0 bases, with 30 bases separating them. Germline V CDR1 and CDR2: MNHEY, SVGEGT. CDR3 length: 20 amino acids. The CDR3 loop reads CASTQKRGFWSGLLNTEAFF. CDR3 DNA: TGTGCCAGCACTCAGAAACGGGGGTTTTGGTCCGGATTATTGAACACTGAAGCTTTCTTT.

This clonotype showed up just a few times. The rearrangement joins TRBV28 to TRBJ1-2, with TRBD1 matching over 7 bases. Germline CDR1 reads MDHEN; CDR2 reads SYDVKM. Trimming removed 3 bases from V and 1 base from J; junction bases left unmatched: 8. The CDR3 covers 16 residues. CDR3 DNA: TGTGCCAGCAGTTTTGAGGGACAGAGACTTAACTATGGCTACACCTTC. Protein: CASSFEGQRLNYGYTF.

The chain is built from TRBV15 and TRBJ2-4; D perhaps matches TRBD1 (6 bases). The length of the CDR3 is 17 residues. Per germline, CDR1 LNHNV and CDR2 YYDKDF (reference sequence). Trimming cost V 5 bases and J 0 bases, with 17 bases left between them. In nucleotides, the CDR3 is TGTGCCACCAGCTTGCCAACGACAGGAATAGCCAAAAACATTCAGTACTTC. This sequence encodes CATSLPTTGIAKNIQYF.

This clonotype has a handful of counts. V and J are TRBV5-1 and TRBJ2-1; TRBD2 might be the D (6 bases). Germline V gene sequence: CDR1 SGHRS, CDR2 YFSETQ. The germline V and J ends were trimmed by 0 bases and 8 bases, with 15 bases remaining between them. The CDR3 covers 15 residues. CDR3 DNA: TGCGCCAGCAGCTTGGCCGGGCCAGCTAGCGATGAGCAGTTCTTC. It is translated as CASSLAGPASDEQFF.

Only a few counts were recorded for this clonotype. CDR3 amino acids: CASSLRDVVVEQYV. CDR3 nucleotide sequence: TGTGCCAGCAGCCTACGGGACGTTGTAGTTGAGCAGTACGTC. The rearrangement uses TRBV7-8 and TRBJ2-7; D is perhaps TRBD1 or TRBD2 (5 bases each). CDR1 SGHVS and CDR2 FQNEAQ come from the germline V gene. V was trimmed by 5 bases and J by 7 bases, leaving 18 bases between them. CDR3 length: 14 residues.

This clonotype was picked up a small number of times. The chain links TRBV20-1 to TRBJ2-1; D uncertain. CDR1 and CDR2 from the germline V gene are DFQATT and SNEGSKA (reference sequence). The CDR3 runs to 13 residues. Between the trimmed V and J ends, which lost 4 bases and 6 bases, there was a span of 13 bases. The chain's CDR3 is CSATRSGFNEQFF. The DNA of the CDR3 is TGCAGTGCTACAAGGTCCGGTTTCAATGAGCAGTTCTTC.

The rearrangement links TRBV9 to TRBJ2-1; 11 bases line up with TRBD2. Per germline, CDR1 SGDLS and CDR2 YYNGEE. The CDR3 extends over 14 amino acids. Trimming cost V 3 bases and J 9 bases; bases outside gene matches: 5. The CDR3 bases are TGTGCCAGCAGCGCCAGACTAGCGGGGCCTGAGCAGTTCTTC. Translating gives CASSARLAGPEQFF.

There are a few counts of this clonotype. Here the CDR3 reads CASSYSPRGGQETQYF. The DNA of the CDR3 is TGTGCCAGCAGTTACTCGCCCCGGGGAGGTCAAGAGACCCAGTACTTC. The V and J genes are TRBV6-5 and TRBJ2-5; weak D call: TRBD2 (6 bases). The CDR3 is made up of 16 amino acids. The V and J ends lost 0 bases and 2 bases respectively, with 13 bases between them. The germline CDR1 and CDR2 sequences are MNHEY and SVGAGI.

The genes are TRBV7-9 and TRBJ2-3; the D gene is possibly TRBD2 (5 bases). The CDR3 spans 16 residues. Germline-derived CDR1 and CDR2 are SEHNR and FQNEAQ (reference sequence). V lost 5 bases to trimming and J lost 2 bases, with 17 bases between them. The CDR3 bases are TGTGCCAGCAGCCTTGTCCCTGGAGGTTACACAGATACGCAGTATTTT. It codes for CASSLVPGGYTDTQYF. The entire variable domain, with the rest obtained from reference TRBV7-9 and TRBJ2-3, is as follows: DTGVSQNPRHKITKRGQNVTFRCDPISEHNRLYWYRQTLGQGPEFLTYFQNEAQLEKSRLLSDRFSAERPKGSFSTLEIQRTEQGDSAMYLCASSLVPGGYTDTQYFGPGTRLTVL.

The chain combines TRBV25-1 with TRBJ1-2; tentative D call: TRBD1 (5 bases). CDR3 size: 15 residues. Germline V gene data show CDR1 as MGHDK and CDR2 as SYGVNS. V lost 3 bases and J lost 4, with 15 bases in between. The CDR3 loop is CASSDSRRGPYGYTF. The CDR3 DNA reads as TGTGCCAGCAGTGATAGCCGACGGGGCCCCTATGGCTACACCTTC.

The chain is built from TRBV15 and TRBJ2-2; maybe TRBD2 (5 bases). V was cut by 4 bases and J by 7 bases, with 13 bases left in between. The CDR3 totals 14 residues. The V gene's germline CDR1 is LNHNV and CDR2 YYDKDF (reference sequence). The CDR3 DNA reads TGTGCCACCAGCAAACTAGGAACGGGCGGGGAGCTGTTTTTT. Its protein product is CATSKLGTGGELFF.

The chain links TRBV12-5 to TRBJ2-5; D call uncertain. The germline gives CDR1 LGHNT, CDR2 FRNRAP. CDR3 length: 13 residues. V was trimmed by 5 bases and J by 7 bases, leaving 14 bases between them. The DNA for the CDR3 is TGTGCTAGTGGTCCGCCCCACAAGATGACCCAGTACTTC. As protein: CASGPPHKMTQYF.

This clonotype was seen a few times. The CDR3 loop is CASSQTGNNYGYTF. DNA of the CDR3: TGTGCCAGCAGCCAAACAGGGAATAACTATGGCTACACCTTC. The J gene is TRBJ1-2, the V gene TRBV3-1; D may be TRBD1 (6 bases). Trimming cost V 2 bases and J 1 base, with 8 bases left between them. CDR1 LGHDT and CDR2 YNNKEL come from the germline V gene (reference sequence). The CDR3 has 14 amino acids.

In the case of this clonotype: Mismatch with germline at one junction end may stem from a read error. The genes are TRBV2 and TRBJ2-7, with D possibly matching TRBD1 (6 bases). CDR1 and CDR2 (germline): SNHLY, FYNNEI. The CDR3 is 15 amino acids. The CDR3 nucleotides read TGTGCCAGCAACAAACAGGGATCGTCAACCTACGGGCAGTACTTC. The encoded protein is CASNKQGSSTYGQYF.

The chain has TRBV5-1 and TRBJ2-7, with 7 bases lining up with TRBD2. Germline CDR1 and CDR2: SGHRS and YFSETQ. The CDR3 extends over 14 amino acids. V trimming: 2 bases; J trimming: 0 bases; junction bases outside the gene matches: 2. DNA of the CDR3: TGCGCCAGCAGCTTTACGGGAGGCTCCTACGAGCAGTACTTC. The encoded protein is CASSFTGGSYEQYF.

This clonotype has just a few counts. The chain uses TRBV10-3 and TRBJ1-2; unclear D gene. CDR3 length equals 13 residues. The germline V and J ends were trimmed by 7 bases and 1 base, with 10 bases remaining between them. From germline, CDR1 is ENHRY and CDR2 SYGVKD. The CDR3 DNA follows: TGTGCCATCAACCCGACGGGTAACTATGGCTACACCTTC. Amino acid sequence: CAINPTGNYGYTF.

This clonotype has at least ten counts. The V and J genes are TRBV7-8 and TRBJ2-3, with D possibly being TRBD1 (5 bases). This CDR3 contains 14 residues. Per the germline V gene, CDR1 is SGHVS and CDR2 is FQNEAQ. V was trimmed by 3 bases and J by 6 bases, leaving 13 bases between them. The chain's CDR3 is CASSLDIARDTQYF. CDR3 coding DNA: TGTGCCAGCAGCTTGGACATCGCCCGGGATACGCAGTATTTT.

CDR3 nucleotide sequence: TGTGCCACCAGTGAAACCGGGACTAGCGGGAGCAATGAGCAGTTCTTC. Its translation is CATSETGTSGSNEQFF. The gene calls are TRBV24-1 and TRBJ2-1; 14 bases line up with TRBD2. Germline V lookup: CDR1 KGHDR, CDR2 SFDVKD. The CDR3 covers 16 residues. V shed 4 bases, J shed 6 bases, and the junction held 4 bases outside the gene matches.

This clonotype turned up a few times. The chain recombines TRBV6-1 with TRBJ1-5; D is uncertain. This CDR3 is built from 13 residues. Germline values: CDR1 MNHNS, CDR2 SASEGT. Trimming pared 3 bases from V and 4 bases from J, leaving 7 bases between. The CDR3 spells CASSDPFNQPQHF. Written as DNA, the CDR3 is TGTGCCAGCAGTGACCCTTTTAATCAGCCCCAGCATTTT.

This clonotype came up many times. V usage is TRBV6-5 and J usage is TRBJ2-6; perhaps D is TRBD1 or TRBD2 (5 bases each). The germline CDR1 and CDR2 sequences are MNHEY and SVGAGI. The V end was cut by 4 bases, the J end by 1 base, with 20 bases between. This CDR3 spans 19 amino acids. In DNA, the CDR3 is TGTGCCAGCAGTTTCTTTAGAGGGGTAGGAGGATCTGGGGCCAACGTCCTGACTTTC. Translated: CASSFFRGVGGSGANVLTF.

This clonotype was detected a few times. CDR3 protein: CAISESLVAGGYNEQFF. The CDR3 nucleotides read TGTGCCATCAGTGAGTCGCTGGTAGCGGGGGGCTACAATGAGCAGTTCTTC. The gene calls are TRBV10-3 and TRBJ2-1; 10 bases are a match to TRBD2. The ends lost 0 bases at V and 3 bases at J; junction bases unmatched: 5. The V gene's germline CDR1 is ENHRY and CDR2 SYGVKD. The CDR3 covers 17 residues.

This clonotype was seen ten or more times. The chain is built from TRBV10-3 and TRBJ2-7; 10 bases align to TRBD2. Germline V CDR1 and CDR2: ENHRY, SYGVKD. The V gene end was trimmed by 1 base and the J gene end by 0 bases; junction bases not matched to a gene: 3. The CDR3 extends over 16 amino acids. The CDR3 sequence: CAISEWASGSSYEQYF. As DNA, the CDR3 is TGTGCCATCAGTGAGTGGGCTAGCGGGAGCTCCTACGAGCAGTACTTC.